The 27 T cell receptor beta chains given below trace back to one sample, sequenced in a study of neurological immune-mediated disorders. A single record per CDR3 protein comes from TCRdb applying MiXCR to the 5' RACE reads. The sample has roughly 62,000 distinct CDR3 sequences; roughly 10% are singletons. The sample comprised PBMCs. These receptors were collected from a man in his fifties or sixties in good health.

The chain recombines TRBV3-1 with TRBJ2-1; 7 nucleotides align to TRBD1. The CDR3 runs 18 residues. Germline CDR1 and CDR2: LGHDT and YNNKEL (reference sequence). V was clipped by 0 bases and J by 0 bases; unmatched bases: 8. The CDR3 sequence is CASSQDALGGHSYNEQFF. In nucleotides, the CDR3 is TGTGCCAGCAGCCAAGATGCCCTAGGGGGCCACTCCTACAATGAGCAGTTCTTC.

This clonotype has at least ten counts. The V gene is TRBV6-2 or TRBV6-3, the J gene TRBJ2-7; D not certain. CDR1 is MNHEY, CDR2 SVGEGT, per germline. The CDR3 is made up of 12 amino acids. V was pared by 5 bases and J by 1 base, with 6 bases between. CDR3 amino acids: CASSAVSYEQYF. Written as DNA, the CDR3 is TGTGCCAGCAGTGCCGTATCCTACGAGCAGTACTTC.

This clonotype has at least ten counts. V is TRBV10-2 and J is TRBJ2-7; D possibly corresponds to TRBD1 (6 bases). V was shortened by 10 bases and J by 2 bases, with 15 bases between the two germline ends. This CDR3 is 13 amino acids long. CDR1 is WSHSY and CDR2 is SAAADI in the germline V gene. The CDR3 is CATQMSGAYEQYF. The CDR3 DNA reads as TGCGCCACTCAGATGTCAGGGGCCTACGAGCAGTACTTC.

The chain uses TRBV4-2 and TRBJ2-7, with D perhaps TRBD2 (6 bases). The CDR3 covers 15 residues. Trimming removed 8 bases from V and 0 bases from J, with 17 bases in between. Germline CDR1 is LGHNA and CDR2 is YNFKEQ. CDR3 sequence reads: CASQDEASASYEQYF. CDR3 DNA sequence: TGTGCCAGCCAAGACGAAGCTAGCGCCTCCTACGAGCAGTACTTC.

In this sample, this clonotype turned up many times. This chain uses TRBV3-1 with TRBJ1-2; possibly TRBD1 for D (5 bases). The CDR3 covers 13 residues. Germline V gives CDR1 LGHDT, CDR2 YNNKEL (reference sequence). The ends were cut back, 6 bases at V and 8 bases at J, with 16 bases in the middle. The CDR3, as DNA: TGTGCCAGCAGTCCAACCGGGACTAGAGGCTACACCTTC. It translates to CASSPTGTRGYTF.

This clonotype has a count of ten or more. A read error may account for a junction end that differs from germline. The chain links TRBV20-1 to TRBJ2-1, with 8 bases identical to TRBD1. The germline gives CDR1 DFQATT, CDR2 SNEGSKA (reference sequence). This CDR3 is built from 11 residues. CDR3 region: CSARGQGLLVF. As DNA, the CDR3 is TGCAGTGCTAGAGGACAGGGGCTATTGGTCTTC.

There are many counts of this clonotype. The chain carries TRBV7-9 and TRBJ1-4; D unresolved. This CDR3 has 15 residues. Trimming removed 2 bases from V and 0 bases from J, with 7 bases in between. Germline V gives CDR1 SEHNR, CDR2 FQNEAQ (reference sequence). The CDR3 region is CASSLKAATNEKLFF. CDR3 bases: TGTGCCAGCAGCTTAAAGGCCGCAACTAATGAAAAACTGTTTTTT.

This clonotype was counted ten times or more. This chain uses TRBV27 with TRBJ2-7, with D possibly being TRBD1 or TRBD2 (5 bases each). Germline V gene lookup returns CDR1 MNHEY and CDR2 SMNVEV (reference sequence). V dropped 6 bases and J dropped 0 bases, with 9 bases sitting between them. The CDR3 is 13 residues long. CDR3 residues: CASSPGSSYEQYF. The CDR3 bases are TGTGCCAGCAGCCCAGGGAGCTCCTACGAGCAGTACTTC.

This clonotype was seen repeatedly, ten times or more. V and J are TRBV12-3 or TRBV12-4 and TRBJ1-2; no clear D. The V gene lost 4 bases and the J gene lost 4 bases, with 19 bases spanning the gap. This CDR3 contains 16 residues. The CDR3 reads CASSSGVVPSAYGYTF. DNA for the CDR3: TGTGCCAGCAGTTCCGGGGTTGTGCCTTCGGCCTATGGCTACACCTTC.

At least ten counts were recorded for this clonotype. The V and J genes are TRBV10-3 and TRBJ2-1; perhaps TRBD1 as D (6 bases). Germline V gene sequence: CDR1 ENHRY, CDR2 SYGVKD. The germline V and J ends were trimmed by 3 bases and 4 bases, with 19 bases remaining between them. This CDR3 region has 17 residues. The DNA for the CDR3 is TGTGCCATCAGTGAAGGGGGTTGGCAGGTGGGATACAATGAGCAGTTCTTC. Its protein product is CAISEGGWQVGYNEQFF.

To note about this clonotype: The junction does not match germline at one end; this may be a read error. The chain employs TRBV4-3 and TRBJ1-5; possible D gene TRBD1, 5 bases. The CDR3 sequence is 15 residues long. Per the germline V gene, CDR1 is LGHNA and CDR2 is YSLEER. DNA for the CDR3: TGCGCCAACAGCCCTTCCCCTGGGGGAGGTCAGCCCCAGCATTTT. It translates to CANSPSPGGGQPQHF.

This clonotype was observed a handful of times. This chain joins TRBV6-5 and TRBJ1-2, with D maybe TRBD1 (6 bases). Germline assignment: CDR1 MNHEY and CDR2 SVGAGI. The CDR3 consists of 13 residues. V gave up 6 bases and J gave up 1 base, with 9 bases separating them. The CDR3 loop reads CASSPGDNYGYTF. The CDR3 coding sequence is TGTGCCAGCAGCCCAGGGGATAACTATGGCTACACCTTC.

This clonotype occurred many times. The V call is TRBV20-1, the J call TRBJ1-2, with 7 bases lining up with TRBD1. The V gene end was trimmed by 6 bases and the J gene end by 8 bases; junction bases not matched to a gene: 3. The CDR3 is 10 amino acids. Germline values: CDR1 DFQATT, CDR2 SNEGSKA (reference sequence). CDR3 protein: CSATGEGYTF. As DNA, the CDR3 is TGCAGTGCCACAGGGGAAGGCTACACCTTC.

Ten or more counts support this clonotype. The V and J genes are TRBV6-6 and TRBJ2-2; the D gene is possibly TRBD2 (6 bases). CDR1 is MNHNY, CDR2 SVGAGI, per germline (reference sequence). Trimming stripped 6 bases from V and 5 bases from J, with 13 bases between. This CDR3 is built from 14 residues. The CDR3 spells CASSLHGGTGELFF. The CDR3 DNA reads as TGTGCCAGCAGCCTCCATGGGGGGACCGGGGAGCTGTTTTTT.

This clonotype has a count of ten or more. The chain couples TRBV5-6 to TRBJ2-3, with D possibly being TRBD1 or TRBD2 (5 bases each). Trimming removed 4 bases from V and 2 bases from J, with 14 bases in between. CDR1 and CDR2 (germline): SGHDT, YYEEEE. This CDR3 contains 15 residues. The CDR3 sequence is CASSRRGTSTDTQYF. The CDR3 bases are TGTGCCAGCAGCCGGCGAGGGACCTCCACAGATACGCAGTATTTT.

The sample holds a few counts of this clonotype. This may stem from a read error, because a much larger clone lies one nucleotide away. The chain uses TRBV4-3 and TRBJ1-5; D not resolved. The CDR3 spans 15 residues. In germline, CDR1 is LGHNA, CDR2 YSLEER. CDR3 sequence reads: CANSQQLDSNQPQHF. In DNA form, the CDR3 reads TGCGCCAACAGCCAACAACTTGATAGCAATCAGCCCCAGCATTTT.

There are many counts of this clonotype. The rearrangement joins TRBV12-3 or TRBV12-4 to TRBJ1-6; D may be TRBD1 (6 bases). This CDR3 spans 15 amino acids. Trimming took off 6 bases at V and 9 bases at J, with 18 bases between the two ends. CDR3 sequence: CASSLRIQGASPLHF. The CDR3 region has the DNA TGTGCCAGCAGCTTAAGGATACAGGGAGCTTCACCCCTCCACTTT.

This clonotype was picked up many times. V usage is TRBV18 and J usage is TRBJ2-5, with 7 bases aligning to TRBD2. After removal of 1 base from V and 4 bases from J, the junction contained 6 bases not matched to a gene. CDR3 length: 15 amino acids. CDR1 is KGHSH, CDR2 LQKENI, per germline. The CDR3 sequence is CASSPREGRGETQYF. The DNA of the CDR3 is TGTGCCAGCTCACCACGGGAGGGGAGAGGAGAGACCCAGTACTTC.

This clonotype was seen repeatedly, ten times or more. The chain has TRBV5-1 and TRBJ2-7; 9 bases are shared with TRBD1. The CDR3 has 15 residues. After removal of 0 bases from V and 3 bases from J, the junction contained 4 bases not matched to a gene. Germline values: CDR1 SGHRS, CDR2 YFSETQ. As DNA, the CDR3 is TGCGCCAGCAGCTTGGCGGACAGGGGATTCTACGAGCAGTACTTC. It yields the protein CASSLADRGFYEQYF.

This clonotype was seen at least ten times. This rearrangement joins TRBV5-1 to TRBJ1-5; 8 bases map to TRBD1. This CDR3 region has 15 residues. In germline, CDR1 is SGHRS, CDR2 YFSETQ. With V trimmed by 1 base and J by 5 bases, 5 bases remained unmatched. The CDR3 nucleotides are TGCGCCAGCAGCTTGTCAGGACAGGGAGATCAGCCCCAGCATTTT. It codes for CASSLSGQGDQPQHF.

This clonotype was seen at least ten times. The chain links TRBV18 to TRBJ1-1; D is unresolved. The CDR3 extends over 14 amino acids. Germline-derived CDR1 and CDR2 are KGHSH and LQKENI. The ends were cut back, 0 bases at V and 0 bases at J, with 5 bases in the middle. CDR3 nucleotides: TGTGCCAGCTCACCACCGAACATGAACACTGAAGCTTTCTTT. It codes for CASSPPNMNTEAFF.

This clonotype was seen repeatedly, ten times or more. This rearrangement joins TRBV10-3 to TRBJ1-1, with D uncertain. Germline lookup yields CDR1 ENHRY and CDR2 SYGVKD. The CDR3 spans 14 residues. V was shortened by 4 bases and J by 3 bases, with 12 bases between the two germline ends. The CDR3 here is CAISVDRAYTEAFF. Written as DNA, the CDR3 is TGTGCCATCAGTGTAGATAGGGCCTACACTGAAGCTTTCTTT.

This clonotype was recorded many times. The chain recombines TRBV7-2 with TRBJ1-1, with D possibly being TRBD1 (6 bases). V was trimmed by 5 bases and J by 8 bases, leaving 15 bases between them. The V gene's germline CDR1 is SGHTA and CDR2 FQGNSA. The length of the CDR3 is 13 residues. CDR3 loop: CASSRTTGIEAFF. As DNA, the CDR3 is TGTGCCAGCAGCCGAACCACAGGGATAGAAGCTTTCTTT. Full variable domain (missing parts from reference TRBV7-2 and TRBJ1-1): GAGVSQSPSNKVTEKGKDVELRCDPISGHTALYWYRQSLGQGLEFLIYFQGNSAPDKSGLPSDRFSAERTGGSVSTLTIQRTQQEDSAVYLCASSRTTGIEAFFGQGTRLTVV.

This clonotype was counted at least ten times. This chain connects TRBV20-1 to TRBJ2-1; possible D gene TRBD1, 5 bases. V was trimmed by 5 bases and J by 6 bases, leaving 14 bases between them. Germline V gene lookup returns CDR1 DFQATT and CDR2 SNEGSKA (reference sequence). The CDR3 is 13 amino acids. The CDR3 DNA reads TGCAGTGCTCCCGCCCAGGGCCTCAATGAGCAGTTCTTC. Amino acid sequence: CSAPAQGLNEQFF.

This clonotype was seen many times. J is TRBJ2-1 and V is TRBV5-1; 8 bases agree with TRBD2. The germline V gene encodes CDR1 SGHRS and CDR2 YFSETQ. V lost 4 bases to trimming and J lost 9 bases; unmatched junction nucleotides: 6. This CDR3 comprises 13 residues. CDR3 residues: CASSAVAGSEQFF. CDR3 DNA sequence: TGCGCCAGCAGCGCAGTAGCGGGGAGTGAGCAGTTCTTC. The full variable domain, rest sourced from reference TRBV5-1 and TRBJ2-1, is KAGVTQTPRYLIKTRGQQVTLSCSPISGHRSVSWYQQTPGQGLQFLFEYFSETQRNKGNFPGRFSGRQFSNSRSEMNVSTLELGDSALYLCASSAVAGSEQFFGPGTRLTVL.

This clonotype was detected ten times or more. This CDR3 is CASSLGDGSKAFF. The CDR3 region has the DNA TGCGCCAGCAGCTTGGGGGACGGGTCGAAGGCTTTCTTT. The rearrangement uses TRBV5-1 and TRBJ1-1, with a tentative D call TRBD1 (5 bases). Trimming left V 0 bases short and J 11 bases short, with 14 bases between. The CDR3 covers 13 residues. Germline V gene sequence: CDR1 SGHRS, CDR2 YFSETQ.

The table lists this clonotype with many counts. The CDR3: CASSSGGRASDTQYF. CDR3 nucleotide sequence: TGTGCCAGCAGTTCGGGGGGCAGGGCATCCGATACGCAGTATTTT. V is TRBV27 and J is TRBJ2-3; the D gene is possibly TRBD2 (7 bases). This CDR3 has 15 amino acids. V lost 4 bases, J lost 6 bases, and 17 bases lay in between. The V gene's germline CDR1 is MNHEY and CDR2 SMNVEV (reference sequence).